This T cell receptor (beta chain) was sequenced during a study of T-cell reconstitution after alpha-beta-depleted transplantation in children. Study-wide results and limits: T cells produced anew were the main source of T-cell counts and diversity one year after transplant. For some patients, TCRbeta diversity was high at day 60 because of recipient T cells and thymic progenitors that survived. Reportedly, alpha-beta T cells present about two months post-transplant originated from several hundred expanded clones of graft origin.

V lost 5 bases and J lost 4, with 14 bases in between. The germline CDR1 and CDR2 sequences are SGHVS and FNYEAQ. The CDR3 length is 14 residues. This sample's TCRbeta library carried unique molecular identifier barcodes. Each CDR3 protein is one row after TCRdb ran MiXCR on the PCR reads. The sample has 250,000 to 300,000 distinct CDR3 sequences; about 9.5% are singletons. A word on this clonotype: Its target is unknown.

This sequence originates from a boy under two years old with acute myeloid leukemia, due to receive a stem cell transplant. Sequencing used PBMCs, obtained before TCRalphabeta/CD19-depleted stem cell transplant. The rearrangement joins TRBV7-6 to TRBJ2-5; D remains ambiguous. The CDR3 is CASSPEASRETQYF. The CDR3 region has the DNA TGTGCCAGCAGCCCCGAGGCTTCGCGAGAGACCCAGTACTTC.